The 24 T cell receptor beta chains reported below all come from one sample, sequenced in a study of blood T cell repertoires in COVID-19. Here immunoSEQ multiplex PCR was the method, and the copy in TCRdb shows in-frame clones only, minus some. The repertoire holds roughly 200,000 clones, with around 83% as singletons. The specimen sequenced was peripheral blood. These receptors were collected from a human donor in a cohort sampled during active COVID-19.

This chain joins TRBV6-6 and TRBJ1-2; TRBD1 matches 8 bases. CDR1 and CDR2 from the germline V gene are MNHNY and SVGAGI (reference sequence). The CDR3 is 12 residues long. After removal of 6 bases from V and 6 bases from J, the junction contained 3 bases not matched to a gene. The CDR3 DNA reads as TGTGCCAGCAGCCCGACAGGGGATGGCTACACCTTC. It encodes CASSPTGDGYTF.

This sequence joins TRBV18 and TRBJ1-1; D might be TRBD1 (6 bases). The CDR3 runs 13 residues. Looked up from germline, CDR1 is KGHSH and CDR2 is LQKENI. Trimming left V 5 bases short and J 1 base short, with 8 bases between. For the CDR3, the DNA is TGTGCCAGCTCATCGGGACAGAACACTGAAGCTTTCTTT. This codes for CASSSGQNTEAFF.

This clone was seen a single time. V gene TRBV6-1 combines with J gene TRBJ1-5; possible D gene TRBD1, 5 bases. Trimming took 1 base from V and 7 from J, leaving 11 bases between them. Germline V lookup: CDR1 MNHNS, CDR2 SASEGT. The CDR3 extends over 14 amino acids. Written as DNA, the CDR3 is TGTGCCAGCAGTGAAGGGGGGGTAGGACAGCCCCAGCATTTT. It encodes CASSEGGVGQPQHF.

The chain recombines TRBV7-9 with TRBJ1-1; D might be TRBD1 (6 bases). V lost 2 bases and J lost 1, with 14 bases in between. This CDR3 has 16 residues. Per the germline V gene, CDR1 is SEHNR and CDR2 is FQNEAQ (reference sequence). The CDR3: CASSLFAGTPNTEAFF. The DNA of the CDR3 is TGTGCCAGCAGCTTATTCGCCGGGACACCGAACACTGAAGCTTTCTTT.

The CDR3 is CASSLGGETEAFF. The CDR3, as DNA: TGTGCCAGCAGTTTAGGGGGAGAGACTGAAGCTTTCTTT. The chain uses TRBV12-3 or TRBV12-4 and TRBJ1-1, with unresolved D. V was clipped by 1 base and J by 5 bases, with 8 bases between them. CDR3 size: 13 residues.

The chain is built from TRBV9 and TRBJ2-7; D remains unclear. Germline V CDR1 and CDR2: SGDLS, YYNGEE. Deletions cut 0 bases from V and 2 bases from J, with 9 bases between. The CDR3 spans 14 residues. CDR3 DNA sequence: TGTGCCAGCAGCGTAGAGTCAGCGACCTACGAGCAGTACTTC. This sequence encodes CASSVESATYEQYF.

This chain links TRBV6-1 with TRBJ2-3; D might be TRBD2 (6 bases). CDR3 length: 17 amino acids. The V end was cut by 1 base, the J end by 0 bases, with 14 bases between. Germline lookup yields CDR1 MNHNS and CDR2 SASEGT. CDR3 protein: CASSEGPPGLSTDTQYF. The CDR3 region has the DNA TGTGCCAGCAGTGAAGGACCCCCGGGACTTAGCACAGATACGCAGTATTTT.

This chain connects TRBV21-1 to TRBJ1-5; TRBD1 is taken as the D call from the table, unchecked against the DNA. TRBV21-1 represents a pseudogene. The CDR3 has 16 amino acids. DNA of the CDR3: TGTGCCAGCAGCAAAGAAGGTGATCCAGGATATCAGCCCCAGCATTTT. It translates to CASSKEGDPGYQPQHF.

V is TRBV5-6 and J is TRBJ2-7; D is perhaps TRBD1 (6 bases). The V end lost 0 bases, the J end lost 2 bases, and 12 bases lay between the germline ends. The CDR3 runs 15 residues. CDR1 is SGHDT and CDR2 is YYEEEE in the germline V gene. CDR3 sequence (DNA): TGTGCCAGCAGCTTGGCAGGACAGCAAGCCTACGAGCAGTACTTC. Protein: CASSLAGQQAYEQYF.

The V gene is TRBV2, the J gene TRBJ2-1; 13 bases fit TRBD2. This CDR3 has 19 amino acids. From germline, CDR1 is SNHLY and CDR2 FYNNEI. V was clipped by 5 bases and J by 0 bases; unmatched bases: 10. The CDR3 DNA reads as TGTGCCAGCAGTTCTCCCGGGACTAGCGGGGCGAGCTCCTACAATGAGCAGTTCTTC. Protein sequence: CASSSPGTSGASSYNEQFF.

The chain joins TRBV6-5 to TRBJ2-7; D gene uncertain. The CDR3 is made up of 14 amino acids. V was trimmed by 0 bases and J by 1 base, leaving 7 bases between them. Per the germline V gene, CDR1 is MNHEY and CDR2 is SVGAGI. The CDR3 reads CASSYSRQSYEQYF. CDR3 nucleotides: TGTGCCAGCAGTTACTCGAGGCAGTCCTACGAGCAGTACTTC.

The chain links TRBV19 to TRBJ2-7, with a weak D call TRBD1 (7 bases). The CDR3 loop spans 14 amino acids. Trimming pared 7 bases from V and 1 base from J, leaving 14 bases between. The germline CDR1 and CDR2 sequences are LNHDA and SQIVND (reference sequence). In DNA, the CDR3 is TGTGCCAGTAAACCACAGGGGACTTCCTACGAGCAGTACTTC. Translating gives CASKPQGTSYEQYF.

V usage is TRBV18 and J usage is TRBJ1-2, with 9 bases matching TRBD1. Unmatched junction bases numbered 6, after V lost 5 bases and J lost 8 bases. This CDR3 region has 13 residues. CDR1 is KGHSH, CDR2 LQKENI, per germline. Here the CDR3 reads CASSSDRGGGYTF. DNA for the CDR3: TGTGCCAGCTCATCGGACAGGGGAGGAGGCTACACCTTC.

This chain's CDR3 is CASSSPSGSYEQYF. For the CDR3, the DNA is TGTGCCAGCAGTTCTCCTAGCGGGTCCTACGAGCAGTACTTC. The chain joins TRBV28 to TRBJ2-7; 8 nucleotides align to TRBD2. Trimming took 4 bases from V and 1 from J; bases not matched to a gene: 3. The CDR3 runs 14 residues. Germline CDR1 reads MDHEN; CDR2 reads SYDVKM.

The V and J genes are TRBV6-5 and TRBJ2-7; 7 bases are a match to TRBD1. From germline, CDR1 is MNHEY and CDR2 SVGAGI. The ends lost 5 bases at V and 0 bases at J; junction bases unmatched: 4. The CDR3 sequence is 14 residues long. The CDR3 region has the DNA TGTGCCAGCAGTCCCCGGGACAGCTCCTACGAGCAGTACTTC. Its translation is CASSPRDSSYEQYF.

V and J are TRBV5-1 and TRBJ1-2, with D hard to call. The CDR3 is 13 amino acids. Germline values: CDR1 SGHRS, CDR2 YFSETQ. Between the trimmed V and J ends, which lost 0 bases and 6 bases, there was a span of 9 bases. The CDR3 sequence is CASSLGASHGYTF. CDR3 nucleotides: TGCGCCAGCAGCTTGGGGGCGTCGCATGGCTACACCTTC. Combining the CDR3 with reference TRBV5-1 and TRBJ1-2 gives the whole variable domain KAGVTQTPRYLIKTRGQQVTLSCSPISGHRSVSWYQQTPGQGLQFLFEYFSETQRNKGNFPGRFSGRQFSNSRSEMNVSTLELGDSALYLCASSLGASHGYTFGSGTRLTVV.

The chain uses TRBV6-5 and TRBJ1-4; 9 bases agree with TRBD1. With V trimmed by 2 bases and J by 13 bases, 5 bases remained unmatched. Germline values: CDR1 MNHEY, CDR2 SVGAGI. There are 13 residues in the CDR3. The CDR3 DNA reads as TGTGCCAGCAGTTACGCCGGGACAGGGCCACTGTTTTTT. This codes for CASSYAGTGPLFF.

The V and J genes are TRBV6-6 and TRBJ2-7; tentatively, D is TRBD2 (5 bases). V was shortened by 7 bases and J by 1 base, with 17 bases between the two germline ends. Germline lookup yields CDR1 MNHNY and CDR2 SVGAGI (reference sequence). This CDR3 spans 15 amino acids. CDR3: CASTNRGFLSYEQYF. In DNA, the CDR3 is TGTGCCAGCACAAACAGAGGGTTCCTGTCCTACGAGCAGTACTTC.

The CDR3 DNA follows: TGTGCCAGCAGCCGGCAAGGGGGGGGGCCCTCCTACGAGCAGTACTTC. It is translated as CASSRQGGGPSYEQYF. The genes are TRBV7-8 and TRBJ2-7; TRBD2 might be the D (7 bases). The germline V gene has CDR1 SGHVS and CDR2 FQNEAQ. The CDR3 has 16 amino acids. The V end lost 5 bases, the J end lost 0 bases, and 17 bases lay between the germline ends. The entire variable domain, with the rest obtained from reference TRBV7-8 and TRBJ2-7, is as follows: GAGVSQSPRYKVAKRGQDVALRCDPISGHVSLFWYQQALGQGPEFLTYFQNEAQLDKSGLPSDRFFAERPEGSVSTLKIQRTQQEDSAVYLCASSRQGGGPSYEQYFGPGTRLTVT.

In DNA, the CDR3 is TGCGCCAGCAGCTTGGCGGTAGCGGGGTACAATGAGCAGTTCTTC. It encodes CASSLAVAGYNEQFF. The chain is built from TRBV5-1 and TRBJ2-1, with 8 bases that match TRBD2. J lost 4 bases, V lost 0 bases, and 3 bases had no gene match. Germline V gives CDR1 SGHRS, CDR2 YFSETQ. This CDR3 has 15 residues.

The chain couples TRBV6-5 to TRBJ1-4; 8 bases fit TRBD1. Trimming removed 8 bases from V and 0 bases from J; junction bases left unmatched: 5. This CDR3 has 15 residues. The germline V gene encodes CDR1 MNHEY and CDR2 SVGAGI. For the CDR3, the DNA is TGTGCCAGCGTATGGACAGGGACAACTAATGAAAAACTGTTTTTT. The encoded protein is CASVWTGTTNEKLFF.

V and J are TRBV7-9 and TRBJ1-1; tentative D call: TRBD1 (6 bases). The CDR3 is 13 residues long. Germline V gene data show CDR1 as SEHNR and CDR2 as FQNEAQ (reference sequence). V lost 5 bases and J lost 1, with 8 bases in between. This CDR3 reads CASSKTGNTEAFF. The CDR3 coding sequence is TGTGCCAGCAGCAAGACAGGGAACACTGAAGCTTTCTTT.

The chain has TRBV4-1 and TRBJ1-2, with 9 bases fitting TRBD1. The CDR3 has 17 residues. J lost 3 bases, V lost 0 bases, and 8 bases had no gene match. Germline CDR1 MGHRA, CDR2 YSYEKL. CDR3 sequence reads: CASSQDPTGGIHYGYTF. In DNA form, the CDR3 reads TGCGCCAGCAGCCAAGATCCGACAGGGGGAATTCACTATGGCTACACCTTC.

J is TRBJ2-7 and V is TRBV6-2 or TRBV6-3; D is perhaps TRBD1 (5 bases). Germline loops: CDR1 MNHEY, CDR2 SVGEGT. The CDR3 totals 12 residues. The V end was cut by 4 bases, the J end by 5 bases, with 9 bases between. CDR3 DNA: TGTGCCAGCAGTTCGCAGGGCCACGAGCAGTACTTC. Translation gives CASSSQGHEQYF.